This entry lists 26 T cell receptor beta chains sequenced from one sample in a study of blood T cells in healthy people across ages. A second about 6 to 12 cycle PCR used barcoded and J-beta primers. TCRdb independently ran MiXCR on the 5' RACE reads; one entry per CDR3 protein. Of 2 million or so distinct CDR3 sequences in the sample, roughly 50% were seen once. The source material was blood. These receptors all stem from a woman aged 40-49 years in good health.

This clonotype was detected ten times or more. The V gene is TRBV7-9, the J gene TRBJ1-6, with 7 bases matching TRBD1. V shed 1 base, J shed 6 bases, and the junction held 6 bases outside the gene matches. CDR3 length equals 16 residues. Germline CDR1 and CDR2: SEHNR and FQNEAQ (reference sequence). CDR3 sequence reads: CASSLGQGFSNSPLHF. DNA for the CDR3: TGTGCCAGCAGCTTAGGACAGGGATTCTCTAATTCACCCCTCCACTTT.

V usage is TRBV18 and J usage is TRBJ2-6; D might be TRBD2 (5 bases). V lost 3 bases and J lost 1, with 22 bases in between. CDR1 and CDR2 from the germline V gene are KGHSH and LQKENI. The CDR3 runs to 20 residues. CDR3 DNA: TGTGCCAGCTCACCGAGGACGGGGTTGTTTTCTCAGTCTGGGGCCAACGTCCTGACTTTC. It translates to CASSPRTGLFSQSGANVLTF.

The CDR3 spells CSAWRLAFNEQYF. In nucleotides, the CDR3 is TGCAGTGCCTGGCGACTAGCTTTCAACGAGCAGTACTTC. This sequence joins TRBV20-1 and TRBJ2-5; 7 bases align to TRBD2. The assigned J gene may be wrong: the sequence end matches TRBJ2-7 better. This CDR3 has 13 amino acids. Per the germline V gene, CDR1 is DFQATT and CDR2 is SNEGSKA (reference sequence).

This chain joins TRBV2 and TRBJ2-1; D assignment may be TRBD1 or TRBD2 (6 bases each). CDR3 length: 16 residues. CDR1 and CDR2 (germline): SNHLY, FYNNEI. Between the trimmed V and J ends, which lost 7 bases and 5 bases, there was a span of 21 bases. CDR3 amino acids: CASTKKGGPGDNEQFF. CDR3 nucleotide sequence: TGTGCCAGCACCAAGAAGGGGGGTCCCGGCGACAATGAGCAGTTCTTC.

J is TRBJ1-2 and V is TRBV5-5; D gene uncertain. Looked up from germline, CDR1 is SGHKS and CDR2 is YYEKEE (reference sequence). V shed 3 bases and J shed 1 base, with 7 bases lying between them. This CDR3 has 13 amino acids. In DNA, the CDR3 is TGTGCCAGCAGCTCAAAGGGTAACTATGGCTACACCTTC. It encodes CASSSKGNYGYTF.

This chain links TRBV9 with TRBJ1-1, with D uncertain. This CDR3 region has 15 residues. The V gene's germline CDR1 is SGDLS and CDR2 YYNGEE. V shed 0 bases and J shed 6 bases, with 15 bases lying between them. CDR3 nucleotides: TGTGCCAGCAGCGTAGAGGGCGGAATGGACTCTGAAGCTTTCTTT. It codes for CASSVEGGMDSEAFF.

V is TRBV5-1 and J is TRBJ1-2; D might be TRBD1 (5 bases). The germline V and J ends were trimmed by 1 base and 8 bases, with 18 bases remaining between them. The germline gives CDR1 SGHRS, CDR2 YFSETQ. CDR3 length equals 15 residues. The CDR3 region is CASSLSSGTLRGYTF. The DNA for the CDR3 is TGCGCCAGCAGCTTGAGTTCAGGGACCCTTCGAGGCTACACCTTC.

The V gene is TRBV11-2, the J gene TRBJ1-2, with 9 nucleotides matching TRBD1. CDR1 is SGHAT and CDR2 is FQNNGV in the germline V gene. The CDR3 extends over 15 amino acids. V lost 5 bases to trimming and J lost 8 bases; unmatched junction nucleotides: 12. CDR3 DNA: TGTGCCAGCAGCAAGTCGACAGGGGGATTTGGAGGCTACACCTTC. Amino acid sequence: CASSKSTGGFGGYTF.

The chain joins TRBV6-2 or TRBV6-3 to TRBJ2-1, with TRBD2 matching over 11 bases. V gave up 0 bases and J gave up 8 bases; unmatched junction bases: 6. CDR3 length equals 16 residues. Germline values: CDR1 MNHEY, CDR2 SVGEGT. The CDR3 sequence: CASSYSLAGGGDEQFF. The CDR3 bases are TGTGCCAGCAGTTACTCCCTAGCGGGGGGAGGCGATGAGCAGTTCTTC.

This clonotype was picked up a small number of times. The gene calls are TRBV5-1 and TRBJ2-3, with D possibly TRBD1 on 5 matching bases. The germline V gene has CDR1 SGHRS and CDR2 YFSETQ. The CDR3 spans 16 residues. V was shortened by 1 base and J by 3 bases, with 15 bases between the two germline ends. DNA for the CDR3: TGCGCCAGCAGCTTGAACCCCCAGGGTACAACAGATACGCAGTATTTT. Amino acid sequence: CASSLNPQGTTDTQYF. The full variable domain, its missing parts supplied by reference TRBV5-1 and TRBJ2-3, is KAGVTQTPRYLIKTRGQQVTLSCSPISGHRSVSWYQQTPGQGLQFLFEYFSETQRNKGNFPGRFSGRQFSNSRSEMNVSTLELGDSALYLCASSLNPQGTTDTQYFGPGTRLTVL.

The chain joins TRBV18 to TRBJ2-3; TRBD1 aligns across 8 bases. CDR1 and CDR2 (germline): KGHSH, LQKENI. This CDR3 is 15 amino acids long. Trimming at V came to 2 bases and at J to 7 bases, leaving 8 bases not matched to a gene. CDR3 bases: TGTGCCAGCTCACCAAGGACCAGGGGGCTTAATACGCAGTATTTT. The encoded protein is CASSPRTRGLNTQYF.

The CDR3, as DNA: TGTGCCAGCAGCGTAGGGTTGGGGGATAGCACAGATACGCAGTATTTT. Its protein is CASSVGLGDSTDTQYF. The chain is built from TRBV9 and TRBJ2-3; the D call may be TRBD1 or TRBD2 (5 bases each). The CDR3 contains 16 residues. Trimming removed 0 bases at V and 0 bases at J, with 11 bases between. Germline CDR1 reads SGDLS; CDR2 reads YYNGEE.

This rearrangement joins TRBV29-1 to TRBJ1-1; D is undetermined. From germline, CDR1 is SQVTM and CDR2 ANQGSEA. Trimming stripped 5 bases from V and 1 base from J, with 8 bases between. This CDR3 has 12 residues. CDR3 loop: CSVCPANTEAFF. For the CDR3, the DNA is TGCAGCGTTTGCCCGGCGAACACTGAAGCTTTCTTT.

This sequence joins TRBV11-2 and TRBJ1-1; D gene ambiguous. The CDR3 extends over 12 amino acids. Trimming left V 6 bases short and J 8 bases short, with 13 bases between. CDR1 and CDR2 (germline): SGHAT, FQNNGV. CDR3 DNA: TGTGCCAGCAGAGGCACGGGATCCGAAGCTTTCTTT. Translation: CASRGTGSEAFF.

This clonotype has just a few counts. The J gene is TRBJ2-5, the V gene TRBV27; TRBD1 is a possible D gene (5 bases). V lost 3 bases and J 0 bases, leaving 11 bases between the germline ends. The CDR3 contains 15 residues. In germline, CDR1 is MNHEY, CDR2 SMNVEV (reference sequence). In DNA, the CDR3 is TGTGCCAGCAGTTTCGGCGCAGGGCACCAAGAGACCCAGTACTTC. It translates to CASSFGAGHQETQYF.

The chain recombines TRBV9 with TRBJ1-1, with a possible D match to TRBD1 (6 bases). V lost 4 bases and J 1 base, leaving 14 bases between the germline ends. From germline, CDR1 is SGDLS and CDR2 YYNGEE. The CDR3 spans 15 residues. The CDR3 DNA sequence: TGTGCCAGCAGCCTTGGGGAGGGGGGGAACACTGAAGCTTTCTTT. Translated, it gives CASSLGEGGNTEAFF.

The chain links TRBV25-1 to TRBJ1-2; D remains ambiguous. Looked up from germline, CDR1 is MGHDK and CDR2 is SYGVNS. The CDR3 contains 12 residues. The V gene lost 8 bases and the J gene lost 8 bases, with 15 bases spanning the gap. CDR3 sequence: CASSESTQGYTF. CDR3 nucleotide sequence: TGTGCCAGCTCCGAAAGTACCCAGGGCTACACCTTC.

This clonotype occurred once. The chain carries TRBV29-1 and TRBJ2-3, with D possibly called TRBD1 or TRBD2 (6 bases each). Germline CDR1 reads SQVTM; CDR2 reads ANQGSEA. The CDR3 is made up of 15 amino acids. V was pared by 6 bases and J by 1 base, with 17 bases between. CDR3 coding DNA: TGCAGCGTGGCGGAGGGGACATCCCGCACAGATACGCAGTATTTT. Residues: CSVAEGTSRTDTQYF.

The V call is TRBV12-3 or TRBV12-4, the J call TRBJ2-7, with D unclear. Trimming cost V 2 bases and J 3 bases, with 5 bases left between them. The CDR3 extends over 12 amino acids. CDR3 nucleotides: TGTGCCAGCAGTTTACACATCTACGAGCAGTACTTC. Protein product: CASSLHIYEQYF.

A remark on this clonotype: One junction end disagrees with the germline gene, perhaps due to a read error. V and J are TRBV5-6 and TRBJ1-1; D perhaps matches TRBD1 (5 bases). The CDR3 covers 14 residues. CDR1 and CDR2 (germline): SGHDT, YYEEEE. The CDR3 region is CDSSLGLGNTEAFF. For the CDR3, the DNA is TGTGACAGCAGCTTGGGGCTTGGCAACACTGAAGCTTTCTTT.

CDR3 coding DNA: TGTGCCAGCAGCTTTGGGCCCCGGGGAGGGACTGAAGCTTTCTTT. Protein: CASSFGPRGGTEAFF. The chain links TRBV5-6 to TRBJ1-1; D is ambiguous. V was pared by 2 bases and J by 5 bases, with 16 bases between. The CDR3 spans 15 residues. Germline CDR1 is SGHDT and CDR2 is YYEEEE.

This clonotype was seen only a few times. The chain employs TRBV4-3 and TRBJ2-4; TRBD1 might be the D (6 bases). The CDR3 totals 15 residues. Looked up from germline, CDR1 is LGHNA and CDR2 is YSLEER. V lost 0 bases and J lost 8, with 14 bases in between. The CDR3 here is CASSQDLGARDIQYF. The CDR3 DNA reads TGCGCCAGCAGCCAAGATTTGGGGGCTAGGGACATTCAGTACTTC.

CDR3 amino acids: CASSQAGPRMASNYGYTF. CDR3 nucleotide sequence: TGTGCCAGCAGCCAAGCGGGACCCCGGATGGCCTCTAACTATGGCTACACCTTC. The rearrangement links TRBV14 to TRBJ1-2; possibly TRBD1 for D (5 bases). Trimming left V 1 base short and J 0 bases short, with 18 bases between. This CDR3 spans 18 amino acids. CDR1 and CDR2 (germline): SGHDN, FVKESK.

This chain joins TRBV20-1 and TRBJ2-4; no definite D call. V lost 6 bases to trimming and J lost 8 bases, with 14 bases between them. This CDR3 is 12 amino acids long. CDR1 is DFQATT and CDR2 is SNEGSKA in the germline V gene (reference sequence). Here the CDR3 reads CSARGPKDIQYF. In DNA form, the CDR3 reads TGCAGTGCGCGCGGACCGAAGGACATTCAGTACTTC.

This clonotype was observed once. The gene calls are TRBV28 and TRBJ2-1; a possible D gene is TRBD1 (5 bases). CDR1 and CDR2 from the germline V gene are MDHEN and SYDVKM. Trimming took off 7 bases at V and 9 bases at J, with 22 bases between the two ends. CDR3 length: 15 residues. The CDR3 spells CASKAGEQASREQFF. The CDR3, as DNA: TGTGCCAGCAAGGCCGGAGAACAGGCCTCGCGTGAGCAGTTCTTC.

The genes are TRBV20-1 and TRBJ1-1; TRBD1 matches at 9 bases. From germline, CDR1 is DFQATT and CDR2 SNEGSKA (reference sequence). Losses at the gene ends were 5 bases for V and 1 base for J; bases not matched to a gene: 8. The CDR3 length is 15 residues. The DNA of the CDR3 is TGCAGTGCTTTCGGACAGGGGCGGGGGAACACTGAAGCTTTCTTT. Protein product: CSAFGQGRGNTEAFF.